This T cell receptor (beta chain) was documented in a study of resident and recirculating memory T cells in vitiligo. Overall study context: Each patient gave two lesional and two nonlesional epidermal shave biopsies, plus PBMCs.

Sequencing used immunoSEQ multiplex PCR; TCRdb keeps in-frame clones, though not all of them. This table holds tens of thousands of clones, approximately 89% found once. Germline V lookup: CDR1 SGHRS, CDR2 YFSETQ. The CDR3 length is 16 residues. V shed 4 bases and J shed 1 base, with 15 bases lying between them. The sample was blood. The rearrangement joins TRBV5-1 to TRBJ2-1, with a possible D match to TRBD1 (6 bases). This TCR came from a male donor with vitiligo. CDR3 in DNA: TGCGCCAGCAGCCTCGAACGGGACACGTCCTACAATGAGCAGTTCTTC. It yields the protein CASSLERDTSYNEQFF.